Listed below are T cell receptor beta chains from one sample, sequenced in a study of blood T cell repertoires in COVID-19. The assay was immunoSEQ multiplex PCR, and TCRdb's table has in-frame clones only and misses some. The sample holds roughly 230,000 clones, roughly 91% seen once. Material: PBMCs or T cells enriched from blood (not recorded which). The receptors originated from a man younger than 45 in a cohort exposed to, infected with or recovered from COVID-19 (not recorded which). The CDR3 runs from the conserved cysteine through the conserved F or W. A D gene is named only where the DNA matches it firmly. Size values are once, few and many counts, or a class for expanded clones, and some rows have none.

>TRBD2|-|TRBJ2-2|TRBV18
CASSPVGTSGLGELFF
TGTGCCAGCTCACCAGTCGGGACTAGCGGACTCGGGGAGCTGTTTTTT
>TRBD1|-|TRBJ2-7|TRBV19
CASSRDSTYEQYF
TGTGCCAGTAGCCGGGACAGCACCTACGAGCAGTACTTC
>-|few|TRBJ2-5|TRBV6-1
CASSAYRGGLQETQYF
TGTGCCAGCAGTGCCTACAGGGGGGGGCTCCAAGAGACCCAGTACTTC
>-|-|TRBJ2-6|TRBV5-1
CASSLLQGSGANVLTF
TGCGCCAGCAGCTTGCTTCAGGGGTCTGGGGCCAACGTCCTGACTTTC
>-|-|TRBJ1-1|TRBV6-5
CASPGGDRVDTEAFF
TGTGCCAGCCCGGGGGGGGATCGGGTGGACACTGAAGCTTTCTTT
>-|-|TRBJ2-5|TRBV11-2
CASSVSGTSQETQYF
TGTGCCAGCAGCGTCTCCGGGACTTCCCAAGAGACCCAGTACTTC
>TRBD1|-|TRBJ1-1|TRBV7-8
CASSLLEGAWDTEAFF
TGTGCCAGCAGCTTACTGGAGGGGGCTTGGGACACTGAAGCTTTCTTT
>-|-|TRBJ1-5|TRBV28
CASSFPGGEVQPQHF
TGTGCCAGCAGTTTTCCGGGGGGAGAGGTTCAGCCCCAGCATTTT
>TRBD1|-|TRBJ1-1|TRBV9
CASSTKGNRGRNTEAFF
TGTGCCAGCAGCACGAAAGGAAACAGGGGTCGGAACACTGAAGCTTTCTTT
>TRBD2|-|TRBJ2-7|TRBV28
CASHRWTSGRSYEQYF
TGTGCCAGCCACCGTTGGACTAGCGGGAGGTCCTACGAGCAGTACTTC
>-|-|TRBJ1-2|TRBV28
CASSLINYGYTF
TGTGCCAGCAGTCTAATCAACTATGGCTACACCTTC
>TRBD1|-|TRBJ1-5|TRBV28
CASSPDRGNQPQHF
TGTGCCAGCAGTCCGGACAGGGGCAATCAGCCCCAGCATTTT
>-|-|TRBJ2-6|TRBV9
CASSVGSHPGANVLTF
TGTGCCAGCAGCGTAGGTAGTCACCCTGGGGCCAACGTCCTGACTTTC
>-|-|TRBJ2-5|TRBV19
CASSIDGKGTQYF
TGTGCCAGTAGTATAGACGGGAAGGGGACCCAGTACTTC
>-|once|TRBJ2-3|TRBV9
CASSVNTGVDTQYF
TGTGCCAGCAGCGTTAATACCGGGGTAGATACGCAGTATTTT
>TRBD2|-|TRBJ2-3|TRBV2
CASRPGLAGGYLITDTQYF
TGTGCCAGCAGGCCGGGACTAGCGGGTGGTTACTTAATCACAGATACGCAGTATTTT
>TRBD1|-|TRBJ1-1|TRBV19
CASSTPTGGINTEAFF
TGTGCCAGTAGTACCCCTACAGGGGGGATAAACACTGAAGCTTTCTTT
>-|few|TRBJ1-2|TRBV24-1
CATSDSATTDGYTF
TGTGCCACCAGTGATTCGGCGACAACCGATGGCTACACCTTC
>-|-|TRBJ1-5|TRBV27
CASSQGTGLTQPQHF
TGTGCCAGCAGTCAAGGTACAGGTCTTACTCAGCCCCAGCATTTT
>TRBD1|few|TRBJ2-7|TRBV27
CASGRDRPYEQYF
TGTGCCAGCGGCAGGGACAGACCCTACGAGCAGTACTTC
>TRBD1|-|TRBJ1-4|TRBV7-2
CASSFRYKGQLNEKLFF
TGTGCCAGCAGCTTCCGATACAAGGGACAGTTGAATGAAAAACTGTTTTTT
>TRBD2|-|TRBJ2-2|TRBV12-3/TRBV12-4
CASWAGGTGELFF
TGTGCCAGCTGGGCGGGAGGCACCGGGGAGCTGTTTTTT
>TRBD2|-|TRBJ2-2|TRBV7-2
CASSFPSEREATGELFF
TGTGCCAGCAGCTTCCCCTCCGAGCGGGAGGCCACCGGGGAGCTGTTTTTT
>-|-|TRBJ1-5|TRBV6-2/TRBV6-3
CASSPNRGNQPQHF
TGTGCCAGCAGCCCAAACAGGGGCAATCAGCCCCAGCATTTT
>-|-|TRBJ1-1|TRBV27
CASSSRENTEAFF
TGTGCCAGCAGTTCGCGGGAGAACACTGAAGCTTTCTTT
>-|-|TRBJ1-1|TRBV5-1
CASSLTPGRVNTEAFF
TGCGCCAGCAGCTTGACACCCGGCAGGGTGAACACTGAAGCTTTCTTT
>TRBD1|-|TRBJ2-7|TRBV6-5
CASSYSGQGPYEQYF
TGTGCCAGCAGTTACTCGGGACAGGGGCCCTACGAGCAGTACTTC
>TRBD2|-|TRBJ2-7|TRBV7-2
CASSLTSGSGIHGQYF
TGTGCCAGCAGCCTCACTAGCGGGAGTGGCATTCATGGGCAGTACTTC
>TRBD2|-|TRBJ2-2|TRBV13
CASSLYTRTSGRARTGELFF
TGTGCCAGCAGTTTATACACCCGGACTAGCGGGAGGGCCCGTACCGGGGAGCTGTTTTTT
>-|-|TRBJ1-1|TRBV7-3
CASSLNGNTEAFF
TGTGCCAGCAGCTTAAACGGGAACACTGAAGCTTTCTTT
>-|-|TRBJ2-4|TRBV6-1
CASSELRGNIQYF
TGTGCCAGCAGTGAATTAAGGGGAAACATTCAGTACTTC
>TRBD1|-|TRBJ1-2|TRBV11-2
CASSLETGGYGYTF
TGTGCCAGCAGCTTAGAGACAGGGGGCTACGGCTACACCTTC
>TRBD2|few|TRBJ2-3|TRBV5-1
CASSLNLAGTDTQYF
TGCGCCAGCAGCTTGAATCTAGCGGGTACAGATACGCAGTATTTT
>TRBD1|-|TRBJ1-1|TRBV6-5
CASSYGDRNTEAFF
TGTGCCAGCAGTTACGGGGACAGAAACACTGAAGCGTTCTTT
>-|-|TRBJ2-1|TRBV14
CASSQDLLGGREQFF
TGTGCCAGCAGCCAAGATTTGTTGGGGGGGCGTGAGCAGTTCTTC
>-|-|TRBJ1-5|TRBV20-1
CSASVASNQPQHF
TGCAGTGCTAGTGTAGCTAGCAATCAGCCCCAGCATTTT
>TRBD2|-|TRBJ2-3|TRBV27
CASSLGSFLAGDGDTQYF
TGTGCCAGCAGTTTAGGCTCCTTTCTAGCGGGAGATGGTGATACGCAGTATTTT
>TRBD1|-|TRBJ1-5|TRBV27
CASSLSPGQGSQPQHF
TGTGCCAGCAGTTTATCCCCGGGACAGGGGAGTCAGCCCCAGCATTTT